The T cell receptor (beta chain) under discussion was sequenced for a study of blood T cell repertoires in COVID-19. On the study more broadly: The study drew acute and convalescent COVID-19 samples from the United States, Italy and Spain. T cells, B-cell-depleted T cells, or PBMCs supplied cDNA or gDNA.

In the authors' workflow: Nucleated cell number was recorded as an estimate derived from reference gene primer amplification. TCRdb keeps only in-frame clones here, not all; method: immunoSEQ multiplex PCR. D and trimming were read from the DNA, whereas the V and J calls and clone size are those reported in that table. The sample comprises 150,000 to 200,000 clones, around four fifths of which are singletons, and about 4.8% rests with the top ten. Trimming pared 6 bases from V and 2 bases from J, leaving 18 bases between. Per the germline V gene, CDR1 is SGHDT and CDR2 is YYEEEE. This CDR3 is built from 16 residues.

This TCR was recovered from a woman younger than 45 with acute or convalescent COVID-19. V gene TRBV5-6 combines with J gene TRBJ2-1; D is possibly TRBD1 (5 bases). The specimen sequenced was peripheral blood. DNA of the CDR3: TGTGCCAGCACCTCGATATCGGCAGGGCCCTACAATGAGCAGTTCTTC. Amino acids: CASTSISAGPYNEQFF.